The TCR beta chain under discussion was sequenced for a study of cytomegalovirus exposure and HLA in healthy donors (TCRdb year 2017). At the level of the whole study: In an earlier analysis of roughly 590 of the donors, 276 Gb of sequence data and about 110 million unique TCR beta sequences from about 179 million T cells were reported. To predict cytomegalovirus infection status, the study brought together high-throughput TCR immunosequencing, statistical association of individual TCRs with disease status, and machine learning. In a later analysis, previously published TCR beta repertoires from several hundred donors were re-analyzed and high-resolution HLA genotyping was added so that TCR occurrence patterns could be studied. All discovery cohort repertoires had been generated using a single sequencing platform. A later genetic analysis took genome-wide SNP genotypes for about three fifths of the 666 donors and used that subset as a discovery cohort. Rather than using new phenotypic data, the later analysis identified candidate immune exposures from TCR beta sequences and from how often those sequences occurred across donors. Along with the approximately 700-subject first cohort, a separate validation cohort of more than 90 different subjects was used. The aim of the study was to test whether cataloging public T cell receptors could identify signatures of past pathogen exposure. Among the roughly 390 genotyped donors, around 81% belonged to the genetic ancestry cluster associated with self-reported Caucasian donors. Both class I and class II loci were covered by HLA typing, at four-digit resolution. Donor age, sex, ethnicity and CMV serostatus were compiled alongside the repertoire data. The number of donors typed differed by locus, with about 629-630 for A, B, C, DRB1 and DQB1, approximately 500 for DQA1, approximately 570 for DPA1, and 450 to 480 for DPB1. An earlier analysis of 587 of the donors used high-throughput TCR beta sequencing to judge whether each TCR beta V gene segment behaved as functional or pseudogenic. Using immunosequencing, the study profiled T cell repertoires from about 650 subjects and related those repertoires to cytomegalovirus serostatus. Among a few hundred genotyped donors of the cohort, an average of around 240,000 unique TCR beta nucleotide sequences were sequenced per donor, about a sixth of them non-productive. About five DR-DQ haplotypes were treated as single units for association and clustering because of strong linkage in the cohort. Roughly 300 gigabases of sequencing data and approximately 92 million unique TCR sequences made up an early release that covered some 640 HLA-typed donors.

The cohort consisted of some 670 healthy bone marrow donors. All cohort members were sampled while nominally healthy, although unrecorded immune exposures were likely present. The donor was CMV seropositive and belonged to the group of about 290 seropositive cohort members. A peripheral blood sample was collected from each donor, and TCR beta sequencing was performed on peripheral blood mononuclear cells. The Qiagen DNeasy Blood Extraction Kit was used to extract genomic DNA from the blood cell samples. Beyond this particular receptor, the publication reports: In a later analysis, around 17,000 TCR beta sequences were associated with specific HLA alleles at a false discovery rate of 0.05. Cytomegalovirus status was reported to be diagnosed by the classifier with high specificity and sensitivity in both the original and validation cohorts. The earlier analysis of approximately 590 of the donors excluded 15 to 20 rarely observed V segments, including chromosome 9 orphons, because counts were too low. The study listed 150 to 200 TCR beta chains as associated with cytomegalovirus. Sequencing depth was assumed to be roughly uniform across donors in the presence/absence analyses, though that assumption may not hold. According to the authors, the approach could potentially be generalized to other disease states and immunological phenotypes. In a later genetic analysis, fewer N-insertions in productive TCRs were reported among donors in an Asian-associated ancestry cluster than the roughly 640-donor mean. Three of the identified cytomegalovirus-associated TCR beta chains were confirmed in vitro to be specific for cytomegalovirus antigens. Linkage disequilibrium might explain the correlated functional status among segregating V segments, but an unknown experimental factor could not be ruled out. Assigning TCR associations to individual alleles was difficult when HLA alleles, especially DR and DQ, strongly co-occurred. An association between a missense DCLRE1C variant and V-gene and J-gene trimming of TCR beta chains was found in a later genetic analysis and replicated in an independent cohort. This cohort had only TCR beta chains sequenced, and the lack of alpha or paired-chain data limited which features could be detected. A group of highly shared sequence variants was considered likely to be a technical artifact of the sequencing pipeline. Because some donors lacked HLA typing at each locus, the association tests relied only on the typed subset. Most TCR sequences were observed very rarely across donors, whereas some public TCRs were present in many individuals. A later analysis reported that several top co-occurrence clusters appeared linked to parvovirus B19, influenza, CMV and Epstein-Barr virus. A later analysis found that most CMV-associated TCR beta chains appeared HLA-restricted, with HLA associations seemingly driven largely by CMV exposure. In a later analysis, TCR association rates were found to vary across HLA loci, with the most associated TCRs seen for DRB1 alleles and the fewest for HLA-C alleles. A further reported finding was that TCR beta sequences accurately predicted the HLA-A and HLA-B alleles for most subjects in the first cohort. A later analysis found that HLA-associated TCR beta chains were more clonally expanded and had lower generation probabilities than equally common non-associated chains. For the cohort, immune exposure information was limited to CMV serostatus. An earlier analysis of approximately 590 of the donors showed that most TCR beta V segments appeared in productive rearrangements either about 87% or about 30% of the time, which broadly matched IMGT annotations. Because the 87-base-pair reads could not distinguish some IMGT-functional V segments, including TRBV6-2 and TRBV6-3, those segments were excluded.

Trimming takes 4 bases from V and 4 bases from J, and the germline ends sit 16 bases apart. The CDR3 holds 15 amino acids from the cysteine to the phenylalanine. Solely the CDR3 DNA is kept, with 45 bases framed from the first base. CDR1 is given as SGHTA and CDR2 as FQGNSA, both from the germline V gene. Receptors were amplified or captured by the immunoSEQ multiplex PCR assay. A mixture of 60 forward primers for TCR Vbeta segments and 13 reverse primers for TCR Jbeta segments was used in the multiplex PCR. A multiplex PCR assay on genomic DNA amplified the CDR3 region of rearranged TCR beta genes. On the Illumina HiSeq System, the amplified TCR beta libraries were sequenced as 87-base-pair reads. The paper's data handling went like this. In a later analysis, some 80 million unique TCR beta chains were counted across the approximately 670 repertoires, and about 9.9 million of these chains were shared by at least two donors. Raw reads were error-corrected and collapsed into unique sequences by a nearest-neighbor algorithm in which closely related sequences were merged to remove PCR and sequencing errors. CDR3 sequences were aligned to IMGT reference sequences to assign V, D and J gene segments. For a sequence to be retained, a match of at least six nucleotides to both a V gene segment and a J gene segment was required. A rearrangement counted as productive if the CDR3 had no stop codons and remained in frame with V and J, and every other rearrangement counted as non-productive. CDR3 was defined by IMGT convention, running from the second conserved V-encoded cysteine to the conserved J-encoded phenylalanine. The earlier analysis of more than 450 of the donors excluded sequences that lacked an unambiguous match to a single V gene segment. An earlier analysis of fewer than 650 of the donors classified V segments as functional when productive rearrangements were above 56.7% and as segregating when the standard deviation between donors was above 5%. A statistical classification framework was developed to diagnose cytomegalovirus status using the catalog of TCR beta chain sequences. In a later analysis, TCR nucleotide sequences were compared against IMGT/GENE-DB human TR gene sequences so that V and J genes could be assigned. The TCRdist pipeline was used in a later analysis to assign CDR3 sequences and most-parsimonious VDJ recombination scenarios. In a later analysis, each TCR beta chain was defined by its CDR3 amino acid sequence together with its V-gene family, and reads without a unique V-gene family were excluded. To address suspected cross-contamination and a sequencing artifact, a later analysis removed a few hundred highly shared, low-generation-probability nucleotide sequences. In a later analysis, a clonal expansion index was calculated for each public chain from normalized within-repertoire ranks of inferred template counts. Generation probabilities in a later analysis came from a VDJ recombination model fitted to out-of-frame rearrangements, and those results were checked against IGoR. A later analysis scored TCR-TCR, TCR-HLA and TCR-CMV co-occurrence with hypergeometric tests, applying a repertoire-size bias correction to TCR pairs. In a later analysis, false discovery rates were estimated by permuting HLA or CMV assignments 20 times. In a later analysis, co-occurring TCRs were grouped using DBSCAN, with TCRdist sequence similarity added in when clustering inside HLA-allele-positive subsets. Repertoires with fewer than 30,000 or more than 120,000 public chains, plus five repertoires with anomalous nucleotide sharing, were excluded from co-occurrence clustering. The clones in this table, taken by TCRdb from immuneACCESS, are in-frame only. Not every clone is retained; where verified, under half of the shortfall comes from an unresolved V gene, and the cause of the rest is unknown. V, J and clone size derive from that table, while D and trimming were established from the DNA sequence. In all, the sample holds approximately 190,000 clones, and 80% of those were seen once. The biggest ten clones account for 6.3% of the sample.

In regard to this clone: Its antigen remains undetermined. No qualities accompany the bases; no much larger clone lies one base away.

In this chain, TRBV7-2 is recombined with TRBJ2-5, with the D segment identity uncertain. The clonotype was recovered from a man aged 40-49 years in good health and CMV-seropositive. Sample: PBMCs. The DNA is TGTGCCAGCAGCTCCTCCGCGCCGCCCGGAGAGACCCAGTACTTC. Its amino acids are CASSSSAPPGETQYF.